This T cell receptor (beta chain) was sequenced for a study of technical replicates of blood from a few donors. Sequenced by immunoSEQ multiplex PCR; TCRdb stores in-frame clones only, minus some. The profile covers more than 75,000 clones, with around 90% appearing a single time and about 0.24% taken by the ten largest. Source material: T cells isolated from PBMCs. This TCR came from a human donor in good health.

The CDR3 region has the DNA TGCGCCAGCAGTCAAGAGTGGACAGGGCACACCGGGGAGCTGTTTTTT. It yields the protein CASSQEWTGHTGELFF. The V call is TRBV5-1, the J call TRBJ2-2; 8 bases map to TRBD1. The junction had 9 bases not matched to a gene; V was cut back by 5 bases and J by 3 bases. CDR1 SGHRS and CDR2 YFSETQ come from the germline V gene. The CDR3 has 16 amino acids.